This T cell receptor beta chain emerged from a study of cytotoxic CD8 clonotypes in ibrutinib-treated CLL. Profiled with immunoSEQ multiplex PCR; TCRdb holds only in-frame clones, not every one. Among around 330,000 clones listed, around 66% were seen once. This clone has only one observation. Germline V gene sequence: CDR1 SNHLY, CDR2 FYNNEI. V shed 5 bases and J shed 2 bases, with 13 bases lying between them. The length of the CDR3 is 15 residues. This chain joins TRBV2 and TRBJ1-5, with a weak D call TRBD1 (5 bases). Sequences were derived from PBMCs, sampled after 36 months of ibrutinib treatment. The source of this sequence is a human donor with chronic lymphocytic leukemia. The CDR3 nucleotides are TGTGCCAGCAGTATTCAAAGGGGCGGCAATCAGCCCCAGCATTTT. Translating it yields CASSIQRGGNQPQHF.